These 10 T cell receptor beta chains originate from one sample sequenced in a study of T cells in Graves' hyperthyroidism and ophthalmopathy. The CDR3 regions of TCR beta were amplified from RNA transcripts. RT-PCR in the first round (using the HTBI primer set) targeted the TCR CDR3. TCRdb redid the calling of the multiplex PCR reads with MiXCR, one entry per CDR3 protein. The data show 490,000 or so distinct CDR3 sequences, 15% to 20% seen once. Material: blood. These receptors all come from a woman aged 30 to 39 with Graves' ophthalmopathy.

There are many counts of this clonotype. CDR3: CASSHLLQAEQFF. CDR3 DNA sequence: TGTGCCAGCAGTCATCTTCTACAGGCGGAGCAGTTCTTC. The rearrangement joins TRBV7-2 to TRBJ2-1; TRBD1 is a possible D gene (5 bases). The ends were cut back, 6 bases at V and 10 bases at J, with 16 bases in the middle. Germline CDR1 and CDR2: SGHTA and FQGNSA. CDR3 size: 13 residues.

This chain connects TRBV19 to TRBJ2-7; TRBD1 might be the D (5 bases). CDR1 LNHDA and CDR2 SQIVND come from the germline V gene (reference sequence). This CDR3 has 16 residues. V lost 5 bases and J 0 bases, leaving 17 bases between the germline ends. The CDR3 coding sequence is TGTGCCAGTAGTCCACACAGGTCTACGAGCTCCTACGAGCAGTACTTC. Protein product: CASSPHRSTSSYEQYF.

This clonotype was detected many times. This sequence joins TRBV10-3 and TRBJ2-7; the D is unclear. The germline V gene has CDR1 ENHRY and CDR2 SYGVKD. Trimming stripped 7 bases from V and 0 bases from J, with 10 bases between. The CDR3 runs to 13 residues. The CDR3 DNA reads TGTGCCATCACACCGGACGGCTCCTACGAGCAGTACTTC. Residues: CAITPDGSYEQYF.

This clonotype was seen a few times. The CDR3 region has the DNA TGTGCCATCAGGGGGGGACTAGCGGGAGATGTGGATACGCAGTATTTT. Translation gives CAIRGGLAGDVDTQYF. The chain combines TRBV10-3 with TRBJ2-3; 14 bases agree with TRBD2. Germline trimming cut 6 bases from V and 6 bases from J; bases unmatched to any gene: 8. Germline V gives CDR1 ENHRY, CDR2 SYGVKD. This CDR3 has 16 amino acids.

This clonotype was seen repeatedly, ten times or more. The rearrangement joins TRBV20-1 to TRBJ2-7; no clear D gene. The length of the CDR3 is 15 residues. The V end was cut by 0 bases, the J end by 4 bases, with 16 bases between. Germline loops: CDR1 DFQATT, CDR2 SNEGSKA (reference sequence). CDR3 loop: CSARDGIRIQYEQYF. In nucleotides, the CDR3 is TGCAGTGCTAGAGATGGCATCAGGATCCAGTACGAGCAGTACTTC.

This clonotype appeared many times. The chain uses TRBV28 and TRBJ2-2, with D perhaps matching TRBD2 (6 bases). Germline V gives CDR1 MDHEN, CDR2 SYDVKM. This CDR3 contains 12 residues. Trimming cost V 8 bases and J 7 bases, with 11 bases left between them. The CDR3 loop reads CASRSGFGELFF. The CDR3 region has the DNA TGTGCCAGCCGGAGCGGGTTCGGGGAGCTGTTTTTT.

The V gene is TRBV5-1, the J gene TRBJ2-3; 7 bases are a match to TRBD1. The trim removed 4 bases at V and 2 bases at J, leaving 7 bases unmatched. This CDR3 has 15 residues. CDR1 is SGHRS and CDR2 is YFSETQ in the germline V gene. CDR3 DNA: TGCGCCAGCAGCGTACAGGGGCAAGACACAGATACGCAGTATTTT. Its translation: CASSVQGQDTDTQYF.

The CDR3 bases are TGTGCCAGCAGCTTTCAGACACACGCCTACGAGCAGTACTTC. Translation: CASSFQTHAYEQYF. The chain recombines TRBV11-2 with TRBJ2-7; no clear D. Per the germline V gene, CDR1 is SGHAT and CDR2 is FQNNGV. Trimming left V 3 bases short and J 2 bases short, with 11 bases between. This CDR3 region has 14 residues. Full variable domain (remainder filled in from reference TRBV11-2 and TRBJ2-7): EAGVAQSPRYKIIEKRQSVAFWCNPISGHATLYWYQQILGQGPKLLIQFQNNGVVDDSQLPKDRFSAERLKGVDSTLKIQPAKLEDSAVYLCASSFQTHAYEQYFGPGTRLTVT.

This clonotype was found many times. This chain uses TRBV29-1 with TRBJ1-1; no reliable D call. Trimming cost V 2 bases and J 1 base, with 2 bases left between them. This CDR3 region has 11 residues. Germline V gene data show CDR1 as SQVTM and CDR2 as ANQGSEA. The CDR3: CSVERNTEAFF. As DNA, the CDR3 is TGCAGCGTTGAACGGAACACTGAAGCTTTCTTT.

This clonotype was seen ten or more times. The chain carries TRBV29-1 and TRBJ1-4; maybe TRBD1 (5 bases). Germline assignment: CDR1 SQVTM and CDR2 ANQGSEA. The ends were cut back, 1 base at V and 2 bases at J, with 8 bases in the middle. There are 14 residues in the CDR3. CDR3: CSVEAGGTNEKLFF. CDR3 DNA: TGCAGCGTTGAAGCGGGGGGGACTAATGAAAAACTGTTTTTT.